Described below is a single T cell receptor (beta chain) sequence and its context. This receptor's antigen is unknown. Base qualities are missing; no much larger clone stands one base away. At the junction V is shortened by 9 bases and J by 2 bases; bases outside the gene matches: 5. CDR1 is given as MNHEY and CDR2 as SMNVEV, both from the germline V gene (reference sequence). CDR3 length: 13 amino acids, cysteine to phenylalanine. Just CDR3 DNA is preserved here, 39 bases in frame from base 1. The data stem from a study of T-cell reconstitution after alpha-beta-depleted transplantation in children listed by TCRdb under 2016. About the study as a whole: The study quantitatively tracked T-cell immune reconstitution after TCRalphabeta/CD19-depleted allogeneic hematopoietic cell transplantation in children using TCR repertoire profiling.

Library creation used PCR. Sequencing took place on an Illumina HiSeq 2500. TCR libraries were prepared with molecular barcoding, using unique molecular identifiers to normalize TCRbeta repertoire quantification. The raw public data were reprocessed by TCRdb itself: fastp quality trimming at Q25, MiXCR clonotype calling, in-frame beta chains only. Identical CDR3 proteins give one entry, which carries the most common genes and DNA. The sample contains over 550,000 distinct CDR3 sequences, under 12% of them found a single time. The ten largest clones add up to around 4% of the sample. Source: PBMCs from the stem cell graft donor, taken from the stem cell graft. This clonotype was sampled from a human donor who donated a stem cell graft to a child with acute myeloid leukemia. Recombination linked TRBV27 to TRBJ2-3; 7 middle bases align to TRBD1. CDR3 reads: CASTDRFTDTQYF. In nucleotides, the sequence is TGTGCCAGTACGGACAGGTTCACAGATACGCAGTATTTT.